This T cell receptor beta chain was found in a study of beta chain features in type 1 diabetes. Findings of the study overall: High-TCR-expressing cells could be over-represented by cDNA sequencing. In type 1 diabetes patients, VDJ junctions had fewer insertions; deletions at these junctions were more frequent. Naive, central memory and Treg TCRB repertoires appeared more alike in patients than in healthy donors. Shorter TCRB CDR3s, moderately but significantly so, were found in Type 1 diabetes patients in all four CD4+ subsets.

Expressed TCRB transcripts were sequenced after all isolated RNA was converted to cDNA. Produced via immunoSEQ multiplex PCR; TCRdb's table is partial and in-frame only. The sample yields 160,000 or so clones, roughly 59% seen once. V lost 3 bases, J lost 3 bases, and 8 bases lay in between. Germline V gene data show CDR1 as WNHNN and CDR2 as SYGVQD (reference sequence). This CDR3 contains 13 residues. This clone was counted a single time. Its matching antigen is unknown. Sequenced: naive CD4+ T cells from blood. The rearrangement joins TRBV10-1 to TRBJ1-2; weak D call: TRBD1 (6 bases). The source is a man aged 30 to 39 with type 1 diabetes. In DNA form, the CDR3 reads TGCGCCAGCAGTGACTACAGGGACTATGGCTACACCTTC. It codes for CASSDYRDYGYTF.